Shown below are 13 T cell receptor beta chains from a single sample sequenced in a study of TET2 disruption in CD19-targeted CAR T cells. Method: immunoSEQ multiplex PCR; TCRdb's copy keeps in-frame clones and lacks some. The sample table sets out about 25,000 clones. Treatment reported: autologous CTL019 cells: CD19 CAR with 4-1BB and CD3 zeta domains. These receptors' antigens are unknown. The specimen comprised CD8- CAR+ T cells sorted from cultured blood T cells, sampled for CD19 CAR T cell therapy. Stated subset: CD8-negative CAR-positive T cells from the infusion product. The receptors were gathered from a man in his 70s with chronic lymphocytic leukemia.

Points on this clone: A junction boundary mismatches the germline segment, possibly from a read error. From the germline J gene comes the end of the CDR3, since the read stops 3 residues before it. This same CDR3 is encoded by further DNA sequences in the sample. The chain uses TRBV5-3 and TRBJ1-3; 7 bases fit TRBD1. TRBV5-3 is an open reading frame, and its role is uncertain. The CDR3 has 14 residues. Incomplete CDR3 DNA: TGTGCCAGAAGTCAGGGGGTGAGAGGAAACACT. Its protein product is CARSQGVRGNT. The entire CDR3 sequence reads CARSQGVRGNTIYF.

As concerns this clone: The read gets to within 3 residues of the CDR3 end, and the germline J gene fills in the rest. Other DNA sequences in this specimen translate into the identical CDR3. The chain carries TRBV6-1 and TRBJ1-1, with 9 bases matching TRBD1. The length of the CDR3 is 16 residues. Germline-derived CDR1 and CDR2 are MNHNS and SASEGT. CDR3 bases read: TGTGCCAGCAGTGAAGCGCTTCGGACAGGGGATGGGACC. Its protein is CASSEALRTGDGT. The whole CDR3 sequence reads CASSEALRTGDGTAFF.

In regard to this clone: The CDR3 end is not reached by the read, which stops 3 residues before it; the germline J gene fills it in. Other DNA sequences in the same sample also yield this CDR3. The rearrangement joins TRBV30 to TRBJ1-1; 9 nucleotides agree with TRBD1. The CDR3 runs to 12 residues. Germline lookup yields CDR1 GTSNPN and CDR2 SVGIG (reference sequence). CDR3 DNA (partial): TGTGCCTGGGGGGGACAGGGAGAGACC. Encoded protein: CAWGGQGET. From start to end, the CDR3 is CAWGGQGETAFF.

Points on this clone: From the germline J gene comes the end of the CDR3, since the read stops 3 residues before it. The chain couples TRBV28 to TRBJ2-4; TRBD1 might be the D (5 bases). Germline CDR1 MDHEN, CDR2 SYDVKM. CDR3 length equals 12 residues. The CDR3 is CASSRQGGGQYF. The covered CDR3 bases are TGTGCCAGCAGTAGGCAGGGTGGTGGT.

The CDR3 is CASSRAGVETQYF. The CDR3 DNA, read in part, is TGTGCCAGCAGCAGAGCGGGGGTGGAGACC. This chain connects TRBV7-9 to TRBJ2-5, with TRBD2 matching 8 bases. The CDR3 is cut off 3 residues early in the read; its end comes from the germline J gene. Germline V CDR1 and CDR2: SEHNR, FQNEAQ (reference sequence). V lost 5 bases and J lost 5; bases outside the gene matches: 4. The CDR3 contains 13 residues.

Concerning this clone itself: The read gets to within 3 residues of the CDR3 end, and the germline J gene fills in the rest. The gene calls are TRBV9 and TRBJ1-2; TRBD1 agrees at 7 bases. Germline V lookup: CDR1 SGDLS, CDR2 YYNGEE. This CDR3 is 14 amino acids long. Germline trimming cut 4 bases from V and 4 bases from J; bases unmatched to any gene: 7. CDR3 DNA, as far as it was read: TGTGCCAGCAGCCCGTCAGGGACAGCCTATGGC. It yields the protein CASSPSGTAYG. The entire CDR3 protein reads CASSPSGTAYGYTF.

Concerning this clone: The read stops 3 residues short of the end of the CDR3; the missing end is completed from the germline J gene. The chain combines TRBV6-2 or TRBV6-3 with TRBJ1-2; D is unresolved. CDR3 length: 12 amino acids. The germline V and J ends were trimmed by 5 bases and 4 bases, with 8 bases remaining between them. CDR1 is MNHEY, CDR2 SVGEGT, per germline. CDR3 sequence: CASSAVSYGYTF. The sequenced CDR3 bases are TGTGCCAGCAGTGCAGTTTCCTATGGC.

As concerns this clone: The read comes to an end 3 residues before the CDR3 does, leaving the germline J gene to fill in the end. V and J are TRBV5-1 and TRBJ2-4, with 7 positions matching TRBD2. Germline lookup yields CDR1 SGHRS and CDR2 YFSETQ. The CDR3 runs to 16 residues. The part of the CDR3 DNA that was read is TGCGCCAGCAGCTTGGGAAACCAGGTCGGGGACTATGGT. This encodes CASSLGNQVGDYG. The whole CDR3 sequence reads CASSLGNQVGDYGQYF.

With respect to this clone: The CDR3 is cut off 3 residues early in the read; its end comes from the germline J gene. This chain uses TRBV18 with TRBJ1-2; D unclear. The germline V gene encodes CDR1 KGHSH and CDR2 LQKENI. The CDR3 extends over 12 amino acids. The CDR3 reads CASSPGRYDYTF. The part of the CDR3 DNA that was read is TGTGCCAGCTCACCCGGTCGGTACGAC. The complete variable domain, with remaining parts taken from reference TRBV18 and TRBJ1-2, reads NAGVMQNPRHLVRRRGQEARLRCSPMKGHSHVYWYRQLPEEGLKFMVYLQKENIIDESGMPKERFSAEFPKEGPSILRIQQVVRGDSAAYFCASSPGRYDYTFGSGTRLTVV.

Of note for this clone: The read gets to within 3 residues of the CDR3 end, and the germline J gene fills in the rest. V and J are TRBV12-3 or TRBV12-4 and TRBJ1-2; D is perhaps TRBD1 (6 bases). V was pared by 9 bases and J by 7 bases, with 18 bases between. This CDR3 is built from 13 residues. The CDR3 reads CASTKRGGFGYTF. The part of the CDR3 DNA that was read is TGTGCCAGTACCAAAAGGGGGGGTTTTGGC.

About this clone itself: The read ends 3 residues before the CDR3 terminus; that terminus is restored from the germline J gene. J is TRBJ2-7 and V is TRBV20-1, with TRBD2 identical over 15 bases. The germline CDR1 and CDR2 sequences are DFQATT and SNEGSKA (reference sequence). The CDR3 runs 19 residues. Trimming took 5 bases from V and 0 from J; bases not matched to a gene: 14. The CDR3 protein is CSAGSEPGLAGGTSYEQYF. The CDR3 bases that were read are TGCAGTGCTGGGAGCGAACCGGGACTAGCGGGGGGAACCTCCTACGAG.

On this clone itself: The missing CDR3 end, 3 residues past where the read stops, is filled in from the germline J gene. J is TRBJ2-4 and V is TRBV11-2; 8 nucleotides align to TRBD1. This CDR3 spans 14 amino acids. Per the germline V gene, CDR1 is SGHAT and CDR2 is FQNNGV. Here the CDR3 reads CASSPQDRAGGQYF. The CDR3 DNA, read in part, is TGTGCCAGCAGCCCGCAGGACAGGGCGGGCGGT. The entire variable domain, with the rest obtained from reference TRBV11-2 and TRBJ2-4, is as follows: EAGVAQSPRYKIIEKRQSVAFWCNPISGHATLYWYQQILGQGPKLLIQFQNNGVVDDSQLPKDRFSAERLKGVDSTLKIQPAKLEDSAVYLCASSPQDRAGGQYFGAGTRLSVL.

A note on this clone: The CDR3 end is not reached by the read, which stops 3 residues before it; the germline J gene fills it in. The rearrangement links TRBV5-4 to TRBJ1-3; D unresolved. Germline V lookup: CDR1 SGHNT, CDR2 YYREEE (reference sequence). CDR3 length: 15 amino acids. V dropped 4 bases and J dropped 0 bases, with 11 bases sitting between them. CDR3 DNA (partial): TGTGCCAGCAGCCCTGGGCAGCCCTCTGGAAACACC. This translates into CASSPGQPSGNT. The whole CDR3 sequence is CASSPGQPSGNTIYF.